Listed here is a single T cell receptor (beta chain). What it binds is not known. A second PCR, run for about 7 to 11 cycles, used a sample-barcoded 5' primer plus a J-beta primer mix. Each cDNA molecule, via a template-switch adaptor with 12 random nucleotides, was tagged. Using its own MiXCR run on the 5' RACE reads, TCRdb lists one record per CDR3 protein. The repertoire holds 800,000 to 1,000,000 distinct CDR3 sequences, with around 48% as singletons. The data belong to a study of blood T cells in healthy people across ages. Study-level results: Researchers report that TCR beta diversity correlated strongly with naive T cell percentage.

Donors were systemically healthy Caucasian individuals from Russia aged about 6 to 90 years. CDR1 and CDR2 from the germline V gene are MNHNS and SASEGT. V was trimmed by 11 bases and J by 0 bases, leaving 12 bases between them. The CDR3 consists of 13 residues. This receptor was identified in a man aged 25 to 40 in good health. The sequencing input was blood. The chain joins TRBV6-1 to TRBJ2-3; no definite D call. The CDR3 is CAGSVTSTDTQYF. CDR3 sequence (DNA): TGTGCCGGCTCTGTCACTAGCACAGATACGCAGTATTTT.